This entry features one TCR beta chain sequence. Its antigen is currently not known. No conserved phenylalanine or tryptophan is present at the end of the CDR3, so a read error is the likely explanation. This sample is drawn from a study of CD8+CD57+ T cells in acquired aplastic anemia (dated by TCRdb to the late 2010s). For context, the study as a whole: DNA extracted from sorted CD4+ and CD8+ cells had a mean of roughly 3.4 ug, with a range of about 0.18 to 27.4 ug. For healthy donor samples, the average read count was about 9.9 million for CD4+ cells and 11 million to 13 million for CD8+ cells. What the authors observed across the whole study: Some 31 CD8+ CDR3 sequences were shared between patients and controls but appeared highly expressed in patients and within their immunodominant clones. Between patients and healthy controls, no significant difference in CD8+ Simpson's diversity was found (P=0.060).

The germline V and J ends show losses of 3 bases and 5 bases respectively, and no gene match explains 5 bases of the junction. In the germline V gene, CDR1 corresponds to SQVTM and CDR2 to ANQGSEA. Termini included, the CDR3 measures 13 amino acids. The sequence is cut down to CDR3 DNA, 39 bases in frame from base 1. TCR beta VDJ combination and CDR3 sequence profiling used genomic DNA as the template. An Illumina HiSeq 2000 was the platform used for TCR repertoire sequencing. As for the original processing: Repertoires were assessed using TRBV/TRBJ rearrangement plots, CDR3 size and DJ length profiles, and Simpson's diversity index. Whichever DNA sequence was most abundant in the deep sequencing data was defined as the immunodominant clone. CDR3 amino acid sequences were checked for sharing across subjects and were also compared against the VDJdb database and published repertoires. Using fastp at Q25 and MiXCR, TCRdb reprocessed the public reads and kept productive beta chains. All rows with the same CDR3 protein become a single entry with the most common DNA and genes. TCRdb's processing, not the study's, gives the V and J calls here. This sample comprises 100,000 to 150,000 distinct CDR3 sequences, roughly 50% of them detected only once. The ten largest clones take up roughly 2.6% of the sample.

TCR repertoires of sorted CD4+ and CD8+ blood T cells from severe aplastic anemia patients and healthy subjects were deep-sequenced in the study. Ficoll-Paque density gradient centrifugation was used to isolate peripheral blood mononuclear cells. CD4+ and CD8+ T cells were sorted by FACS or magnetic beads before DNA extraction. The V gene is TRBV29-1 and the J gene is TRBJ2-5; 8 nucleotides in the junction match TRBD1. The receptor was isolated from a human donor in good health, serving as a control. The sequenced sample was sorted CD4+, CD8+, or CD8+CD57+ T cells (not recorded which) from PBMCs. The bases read TGCAGCGTTGACCGACAGGGGACGGAGACCCAGTACCTC. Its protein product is CSVDRQGTETQYL.